The sequence of this TCR beta chain was determined in a study of CD8+CD57+ T cells in acquired aplastic anemia. Researchers used genomic DNA as the template to profile TCR beta VDJ and CDR3. A single record per CDR3 protein comes from TCRdb applying MiXCR to the reads. This table holds about 190,000 distinct CDR3 sequences, 50% to 55% found once. The V gene lost 5 bases and the J gene lost 4 bases, with 29 bases spanning the gap. Germline V lookup: CDR1 SEHNR, CDR2 FQNEAQ (reference sequence). This CDR3 comprises 19 residues. The V and J genes are TRBV7-9 and TRBJ1-2; D call uncertain. The sample consisted of sorted CD4+, CD8+, or CD8+CD57+ T cells (not recorded which) from PBMCs. The sequence was obtained from a human donor in good health, serving as a control. The CDR3, as DNA: TGTGCCAGCAGCAAGGAGTCCTACACAAACTTCGCTATGGGCTATGGCTACACCTTC. Protein sequence: CASSKESYTNFAMGYGYTF.